Following are 4 T cell receptor beta chains from one sample sequenced in a study of memory CD4+ T cells and cytomegalovirus serostatus. Single viable CD3+CD4+CD8-CD45RO+ cells were sorted as the memory CD4+ T cells. The table came from immunoSEQ multiplex PCR; TCRdb's copy has only in-frame clones and leaves some out. The table lists approximately 44,000 clones, 76% of them singletons. The specimen was memory CD4+ T cells from blood. These receptors all stem from an adult in good health and CMV-seronegative.

This chain connects TRBV19 to TRBJ1-6, with unresolved D. Between the trimmed V and J ends, which lost 3 bases and 9 bases, there was a span of 12 bases. In germline, CDR1 is LNHDA, CDR2 SQIVND (reference sequence). This CDR3 is built from 14 residues. CDR3 residues: CASSMEDLISPLHF. CDR3 nucleotide sequence: TGTGCCAGTAGTATGGAGGACCTAATTTCACCCCTCCACTTT.

The CDR3 sequence is CASSIDLFSGGTEAFF. The CDR3 DNA follows: TGTGCCAGTAGTATAGACCTGTTCTCGGGAGGCACTGAAGCTTTCTTT. This rearrangement joins TRBV19 to TRBJ1-1; no clear D. This CDR3 is built from 16 residues. V was cut by 0 bases and J by 4 bases, with 15 bases left in between. Germline assignment: CDR1 LNHDA and CDR2 SQIVND (reference sequence).

In this sample, this clone turned up a few times. The V gene is TRBV29-1, the J gene TRBJ2-3, with D unresolved. V was cut by 7 bases and J by 0 bases, with 11 bases left in between. The CDR3 is 13 residues long. Germline loops: CDR1 SQVTM, CDR2 ANQGSEA. The CDR3 reads CSGFDFSTDTQYF. In DNA, the CDR3 is TGCAGCGGCTTCGACTTTAGCACAGATACGCAGTATTTT.

The gene calls are TRBV7-2 and TRBJ2-7; no reliable D call. The CDR3 has 13 residues. V dropped 6 bases and J dropped 2 bases, with 11 bases sitting between them. The germline gives CDR1 SGHTA, CDR2 FQGNSA. The CDR3 protein is CASSSSRAYEQYF. CDR3 nucleotide sequence: TGTGCCAGCAGTTCCTCAAGGGCCTACGAGCAGTACTTC.